This T cell receptor beta chain derives from a study of blood T cell repertoires in COVID-19. The wider study: Specimens from acute and convalescent COVID-19 originated in the United States, Italy and Spain.

In the study's own analysis: Amplification of reference gene primers was used by the study to estimate nucleated cell counts. TCRdb keeps only in-frame clones here, not all; method: immunoSEQ multiplex PCR. For V, J and clone size, that table is used; D and trimming come from the DNA. Of 250,000 to 300,000 clones listed, around 84% are singletons. This clone was picked up one time. The sample consisted of PBMCs or T cells enriched from blood (not recorded which). The receptor was isolated from a young man with acute COVID-19.

The CDR3 is CASSSGGVKYEQYV. The CDR3 DNA reads as TGTGCCAGCAGTTCCGGGGGAGTTAAGTACGAGCAGTACGTC. The V gene is TRBV6-2 or TRBV6-3, the J gene TRBJ2-7, with a weak D call TRBD2 (6 bases). V dropped 4 bases and J dropped 4 bases, with 14 bases sitting between them. The CDR3 sequence is 14 residues long. Germline-derived CDR1 and CDR2 are MNHEY and SVGEGT.